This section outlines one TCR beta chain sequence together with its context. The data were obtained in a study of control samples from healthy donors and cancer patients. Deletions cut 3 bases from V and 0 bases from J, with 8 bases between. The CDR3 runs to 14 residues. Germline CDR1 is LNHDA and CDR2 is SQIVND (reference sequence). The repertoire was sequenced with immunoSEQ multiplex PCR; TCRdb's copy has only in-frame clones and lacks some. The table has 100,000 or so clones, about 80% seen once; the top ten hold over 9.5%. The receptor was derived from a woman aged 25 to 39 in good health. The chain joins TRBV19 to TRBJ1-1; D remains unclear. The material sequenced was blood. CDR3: CASSMWVVNTEAFF. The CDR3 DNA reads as TGTGCCAGTAGTATGTGGGTCGTGAACACTGAAGCTTTCTTT. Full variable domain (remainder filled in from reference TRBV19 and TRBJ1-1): DGGITQSPKYLFRKEGQNVTLSCEQNLNHDAMYWYRQDPGQGLRLIYYSQIVNDFQKGDIAEGYSVSREKKESFPLTVTSAQKNPTAFYLCASSMWVVNTEAFFGQGTRLTVV.